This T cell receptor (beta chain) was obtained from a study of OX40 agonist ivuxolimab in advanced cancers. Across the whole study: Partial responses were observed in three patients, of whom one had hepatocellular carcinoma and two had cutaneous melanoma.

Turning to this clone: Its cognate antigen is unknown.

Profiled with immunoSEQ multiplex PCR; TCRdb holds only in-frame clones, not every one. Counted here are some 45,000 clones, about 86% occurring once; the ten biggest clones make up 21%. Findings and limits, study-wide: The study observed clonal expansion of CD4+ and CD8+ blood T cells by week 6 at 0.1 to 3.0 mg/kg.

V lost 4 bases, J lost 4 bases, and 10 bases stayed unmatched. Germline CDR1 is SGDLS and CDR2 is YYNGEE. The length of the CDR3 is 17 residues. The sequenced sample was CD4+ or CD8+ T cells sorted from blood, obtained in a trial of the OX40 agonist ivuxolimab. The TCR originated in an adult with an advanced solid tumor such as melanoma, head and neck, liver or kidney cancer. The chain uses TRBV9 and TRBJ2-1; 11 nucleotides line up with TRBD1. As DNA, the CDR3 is TGTGCCAGCAGCCTAACCCGGGACAGGGGGTCTTACAATGAGCAGTTCTTC. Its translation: CASSLTRDRGSYNEQFF. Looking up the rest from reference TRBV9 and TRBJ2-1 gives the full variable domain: DSGVTQTPKHLITATGQRVTLRCSPRSGDLSVYWYQQSLDQGLQFLIQYYNGEERAKGNILERFSAQQFPDLHSELNLSSLELGDSALYFCASSLTRDRGSYNEQFFGPGTRLTVL.